These 24 T cell receptor beta chains were sequenced from one sample in a study of blood T cells in healthy people across ages. Alongside a J-beta primer mix, a sample-barcoded 5' primer served in a second PCR lasting about 7 to 11 cycles. TCRdb used MiXCR to reprocess the 5' RACE reads, holding one entry per CDR3 protein. This sample yields approximately 1,100,000 distinct CDR3 sequences, of which more than 35% are seen a single time; 15% to 20% belongs to the top ten. Sequences were obtained from blood. The receptors originated from an older woman in good health.

This chain uses TRBV20-1 with TRBJ2-1; possibly TRBD2 for D (6 bases). V lost 1 base and J lost 0, with 16 bases in between. Germline values: CDR1 DFQATT, CDR2 SNEGSKA (reference sequence). The CDR3 runs to 17 residues. CDR3 in amino acids: CSARGDWDRSSYNEQFF. Written as DNA, the CDR3 is TGCAGTGCTAGAGGGGACTGGGATAGGAGCTCCTACAATGAGCAGTTCTTC.

The rearrangement links TRBV3-1 to TRBJ1-5; D ambiguous. The CDR3 runs to 18 residues. Trimming removed 0 bases from V and 0 bases from J, with 15 bases in between. Germline assignment: CDR1 LGHDT and CDR2 YNNKEL (reference sequence). This CDR3 reads CASSQDETGDYSNQPQHF. CDR3 sequence (DNA): TGTGCCAGCAGCCAAGATGAGACGGGAGATTATAGCAATCAGCCCCAGCATTTT.

A few counts support this clonotype. The chain carries TRBV5-5 and TRBJ2-5; D possibly corresponds to TRBD2 (5 bases). The V gene's germline CDR1 is SGHKS and CDR2 YYEKEE (reference sequence). Trimming stripped 3 bases from V and 1 base from J, with 10 bases between. CDR3 length: 14 residues. The CDR3 here is CASSWRTSQETQYF. The CDR3 DNA reads TGTGCCAGCAGCTGGAGGACGTCCCAAGAGACCCAGTACTTC.

This clonotype was recorded a few times. J is TRBJ2-7 and V is TRBV6-1; 7 bases line up with TRBD1. Germline CDR1 reads MNHNS; CDR2 reads SASEGT. The CDR3 consists of 15 residues. Unmatched junction bases numbered 10, after V lost 8 bases and J lost 0 bases. CDR3 residues: CASGIIGGVSYEQYF. DNA for the CDR3: TGTGCCAGCGGAATAATAGGGGGCGTCTCCTACGAGCAGTACTTC.

The chain couples TRBV27 to TRBJ2-5, with no clear D. Trimming shortened V by 6 bases and J by 11 bases, and 25 bases separated the two germline ends. Germline CDR1 reads MNHEY; CDR2 reads SMNVEV (reference sequence). This CDR3 has 15 amino acids. The CDR3 loop reads CASSAVRISEFMQYF. CDR3 coding DNA: TGTGCCAGCAGCGCCGTTAGGATCAGTGAGTTTATGCAGTACTTC.

CDR3 protein: CASTGTGKSLGYTF. In DNA, the CDR3 is TGTGCCAGCACAGGGACAGGGAAAAGTCTTGGCTACACCTTC. This chain uses TRBV12-3 or TRBV12-4 with TRBJ1-2; 9 bases line up with TRBD1. V was pared by 7 bases and J by 7 bases, with 10 bases of the junction left unmatched. The CDR3 consists of 14 residues.

The gene calls are TRBV11-2 and TRBJ2-4; D remains unclear. The DNA end is a closer match to TRBJ2-7, so the J assignment may be wrong. The CDR3 is 13 amino acids. Germline V gene sequence: CDR1 SGHAT, CDR2 FQNNGV. The CDR3, as DNA: TGTGCCAGCCAGACGTTTCGGTCCTACGAGCAGTACTTC. Translated, it gives CASQTFRSYEQYF.

The chain couples TRBV18 to TRBJ2-1, with D uncertain. The CDR3 contains 15 residues. CDR1 KGHSH and CDR2 LQKENI come from the germline V gene. V gave up 3 bases and J gave up 3 bases, with 12 bases separating them. The CDR3: CASSPAQQIYNEQFF. Here the CDR3 DNA reads TGTGCCAGCTCACCTGCTCAACAGATCTACAATGAGCAGTTCTTC.

The CDR3 reads CASSFGLAGEPDTQYF. In DNA, the CDR3 is TGTGCCAGCAGCTTTGGACTAGCGGGAGAGCCAGATACGCAGTATTTT. This chain links TRBV7-2 with TRBJ2-3; TRBD2 aligns across 13 bases. The V and J ends lost 3 bases and 4 bases, in that order; junction bases with no gene match: 4. This CDR3 is built from 16 residues. From germline, CDR1 is SGHTA and CDR2 FQGNSA.

This clonotype was found a few times. CDR3 sequence: CASSLGQGYQETQYF. The CDR3 bases are TGTGCCAGCAGCTTAGGTCAGGGATACCAAGAGACCCAGTACTTC. The chain employs TRBV7-2 and TRBJ2-5, with D possibly matching TRBD1 (5 bases). The CDR3 has 15 residues. The germline V gene encodes CDR1 SGHTA and CDR2 FQGNSA. V gave up 1 base and J gave up 0 bases, with 9 bases separating them.

This sequence joins TRBV12-3 or TRBV12-4 and TRBJ2-2; 10 nucleotides line up with TRBD1. CDR3 length equals 15 residues. Trimming at V came to 6 bases and at J to 8 bases, leaving 9 bases not matched to a gene. CDR3 residues: CASRPTGTGVGELFF. As DNA, the CDR3 is TGTGCCAGCAGACCTACCGGGACAGGGGTGGGGGAGCTGTTTTTT.

The rearrangement links TRBV6-6 to TRBJ1-5; weak D call: TRBD1 (5 bases). This CDR3 contains 14 residues. CDR1 is MNHNY, CDR2 SVGAGI, per germline (reference sequence). Trimming pared 2 bases from V and 6 bases from J, leaving 11 bases between. Here the CDR3 reads CASSYQGSSQPQHF. The DNA for the CDR3 is TGTGCCAGCAGTTACCAGGGTTCTAGTCAGCCCCAGCATTTT.

This clonotype was seen only a few times. The chain links TRBV20-1 to TRBJ1-5; perhaps TRBD1 as D (6 bases). CDR3 length: 17 residues. Trimming took 0 bases from V and 3 from J, leaving 18 bases between them. Germline V gives CDR1 DFQATT, CDR2 SNEGSKA (reference sequence). The CDR3 region is CSARDPLSGQNNQPQHF. DNA for the CDR3: TGCAGTGCTAGAGATCCCCTTTCAGGACAGAACAATCAGCCCCAGCATTTT.

This chain links TRBV2 with TRBJ2-2; possible D gene TRBD2, 7 bases. The V gene's germline CDR1 is SNHLY and CDR2 FYNNEI. Trimming took 6 bases from V and 4 from J, leaving 12 bases between them. The CDR3 is 14 residues long. The CDR3: CASSRGGGTGELFF. The CDR3 nucleotides read TGTGCCAGCAGCCGGGGAGGGGGCACCGGGGAGCTGTTTTTT. The full variable domain, with the rest looked up from reference TRBV2 and TRBJ2-2, is EPEVTQTPSHQVTQMGQEVILRCVPISNHLYFYWYRQILGQKVEFLVSFYNNEISEKSEIFDDQFSVERPDGSNFTLKIRSTKLEDSAMYFCASSRGGGTGELFFGEGSRLTVL.

This chain connects TRBV20-1 to TRBJ2-5, with TRBD2 matching over 10 bases. TRBJ2-7 matches the DNA end more closely, so the J call is doubtful. Germline CDR1 reads DFQATT; CDR2 reads SNEGSKA (reference sequence). The CDR3 contains 14 residues. The CDR3 DNA sequence: TGCAGTGCAGGGATAGCGGGAGGAAAACACGAGCAGTACTTC. It encodes CSAGIAGGKHEQYF.

This clonotype has only a few counts. The chain's CDR3 is CASSQDLSLAQADTQYF. The CDR3 DNA reads as TGCGCCAGCAGCCAAGACCTGTCACTAGCGCAAGCAGATACGCAGTATTTT. The chain couples TRBV4-1 to TRBJ2-3; 7 bases line up with TRBD2. This CDR3 comprises 17 residues. Germline lookup yields CDR1 MGHRA and CDR2 YSYEKL. V shed 0 bases and J 4 bases; nucleotides not matched to a gene: 10.

This clonotype has only one observation. V and J are TRBV15 and TRBJ2-1; D not certain. The V gene lost 1 base and the J gene lost 10 bases, with 17 bases spanning the gap. CDR3 length: 15 residues. The germline V gene encodes CDR1 LNHNV and CDR2 YYDKDF (reference sequence). DNA for the CDR3: TGTGCCACCAGCAGAGGGGCTAGTGTGTCCTACGAGCAGTTCTTC. It is translated as CATSRGASVSYEQFF.

The rearrangement joins TRBV12-3 or TRBV12-4 to TRBJ2-5; D gene ambiguous. V gave up 3 bases and J gave up 3 bases, with 14 bases separating them. This CDR3 is 15 amino acids long. For the CDR3, the DNA is TGTGCCAGCAGTTTTGGCGGATTAACCAAAGAGACCCAGTACTTC. Protein sequence: CASSFGGLTKETQYF.

This chain joins TRBV3-1 and TRBJ2-7, with 10 bases lining up with TRBD2. The V gene end was trimmed by 5 bases and the J gene end by 0 bases; junction bases not matched to a gene: 10. Germline-derived CDR1 and CDR2 are LGHDT and YNNKEL (reference sequence). This CDR3 contains 17 residues. Written as DNA, the CDR3 is TGTGCCAGCAGCTCCGCGACTAGCGGGCCGAGCTCCTACGAGCAGTACTTC. This codes for CASSSATSGPSSYEQYF.

This clonotype was observed once. J is TRBJ2-4 and V is TRBV20-1; 7 bases line up with TRBD2. Gene TRBJ2-7 matches the end of the DNA better, so the J call may be wrong. CDR3 length: 15 amino acids. Per germline, CDR1 DFQATT and CDR2 SNEGSKA (reference sequence). DNA for the CDR3: TGCAGTGCTAGAGATGTATGGGGGGGAAACTACGAGCAGTACTTC. It translates to CSARDVWGGNYEQYF.

In this sample, this clonotype turned up a few times. This chain links TRBV5-1 with TRBJ2-7, with D possibly being TRBD2 (5 bases). With 3 bases removed from V and 0 bases from J, the gap between germline ends came to 13 bases. This CDR3 contains 15 residues. Germline loops: CDR1 SGHRS, CDR2 YFSETQ. The CDR3, as DNA: TGCGCCAGCAGCTCCGACGCTGGGAGCTCCTACGAGCAGTACTTC. Protein sequence: CASSSDAGSSYEQYF. The full variable domain, its missing parts supplied by reference TRBV5-1 and TRBJ2-7, is KAGVTQTPRYLIKTRGQQVTLSCSPISGHRSVSWYQQTPGQGLQFLFEYFSETQRNKGNFPGRFSGRQFSNSRSEMNVSTLELGDSALYLCASSSDAGSSYEQYFGPGTRLTVT.

This rearrangement joins TRBV29-1 to TRBJ2-7; the match to TRBD2 covers 10 bases. The CDR3 spans 13 residues. The V segment lost 4 bases and the J segment 6 bases; nucleotides outside the gene matches: 6. Germline V gives CDR1 SQVTM, CDR2 ANQGSEA. The CDR3 reads CSVVGLAASEQYF. The DNA of the CDR3 is TGCAGCGTTGTAGGACTAGCGGCCTCCGAGCAGTACTTC.

The genes are TRBV11-2 and TRBJ2-6; TRBD1 or TRBD2 may be the D gene (5 bases each). This CDR3 is built from 17 residues. CDR1 SGHAT and CDR2 FQNNGV come from the germline V gene. The V and J ends lost 5 bases and 3 bases respectively, with 17 bases between them. CDR3 region: CASSILGPWDGANVLTF. Written as DNA, the CDR3 is TGTGCCAGCAGCATCCTGGGACCCTGGGATGGGGCCAACGTCCTGACTTTC.

The rearrangement uses TRBV20-1 and TRBJ2-3; TRBD2 agrees at 8 bases. The CDR3 sequence is 14 residues long. Germline-derived CDR1 and CDR2 are DFQATT and SNEGSKA (reference sequence). The V and J ends lost 5 bases and 5 bases, in that order; junction bases with no gene match: 9. This CDR3 is CSALSGRPGDTQYF. The CDR3 nucleotides are TGCAGTGCTCTGAGCGGGAGACCCGGAGATACGCAGTATTTT.